A selection of T cell receptor beta chains follows, all from one sample in a study of radiotherapy plus CTLA-4 blockade in lung cancer. Profiled with immunoSEQ multiplex PCR; TCRdb holds only in-frame clones, not every one. Of around 82,000 clones listed, more than 85% are singletons. The sample in question was peripheral blood, obtained from a patient treated with radiotherapy plus ipilimumab. These receptors were taken from a human donor with non-small cell lung cancer that progressed on radiotherapy plus ipilimumab. The CDR3 runs from the conserved cysteine through the conserved F or W. D genes are given only for firm matches. Size is omitted from some rows. Given values are once, few, many or a class for expanded clones.

d_call	v_call	clone_size	j_call	cdr3_nt	cdr3_aa
TRBD2	TRBV4-3	-	TRBJ2-3	TGCGCCAGCAGCCCAAAGGGGATTACTAGCGGGAGTGGCGCGGATACGCAGTATTTT	CASSPKGITSGSGADTQYF
-	TRBV19	-	TRBJ1-1	TGTGCCAGTAGTATGGTCCGGGCTGAAGCTTTCTTT	CASSMVRAEAFF
-	TRBV19	-	TRBJ1-1	TGTGCCAGTAGTATGTGGGGTCGGAAAACTGAAGCTTTCTTT	CASSMWGRKTEAFF
-	TRBV9	-	TRBJ1-1	TGTGCCAGCAGCGTGAGTTCGGGGGACACTGAAGCTTTCTTT	CASSVSSGDTEAFF
TRBD1	TRBV27	-	TRBJ2-7	TGTGCCAGCAGTCCCCAACCCGGGACAGGGTCCCCCTACGAGCAGTACTTC	CASSPQPGTGSPYEQYF
-	TRBV18	-	TRBJ1-1	TGTGCCAGCTCTCAAATTATGAACACTGAAGCTTTCTTT	CASSQIMNTEAFF
-	TRBV4-2	-	TRBJ2-2	TGTGCCAGCAGCCAAAAGTCTCCGCTAGCGAGTTACACCGGGGAGCTGTTTTTT	CASSQKSPLASYTGELFF
-	TRBV27	-	TRBJ2-1	TGTGCCAGCAGTTTATCACACCGCAATGAGCAGTTCTTC	CASSLSHRNEQFF
-	TRBV4-1	-	TRBJ1-5	TGCGCCAGCAGCCAAGTAGGGCTTACCAATCAGCCCCAGCATTTT	CASSQVGLTNQPQHF
TRBD1	TRBV6-6	-	TRBJ1-5	TGTGCCAGCAGCCTCGGGCAGGGGGCGTATAATCAGCCCCAGCATTTT	CASSLGQGAYNQPQHF
-	TRBV30	-	TRBJ2-3	TGTGCCTGGAGTGTACAAGGGGGGGCCACAGATACGCAGTATTTT	CAWSVQGGATDTQYF
TRBD2	TRBV15	-	TRBJ2-1	TGTGCCACCAAGACGGGGGGTTCGTACAATGAGCAGTTCTTC	CATKTGGSYNEQFF
TRBD2	TRBV6-5	-	TRBJ2-1	TGTGCCAGCAGCGGGGGAGGGCAAAGACAGTTCTTC	CASSGGGQRQFF
-	TRBV6-5	-	TRBJ1-4	TGTGCCAGCAGTAGAGGTGGGGAAAAACTGTTTTTT	CASSRGGEKLFF
-	TRBV5-1	-	TRBJ2-1	TGCGCCAGCAGCTTGGCCGGCGTAGTCGAAGCCGATGAGCAGTTCTTC	CASSLAGVVEADEQFF
-	TRBV28	-	TRBJ2-5	TGTGCCAGCAGCACTAGACGAGGACAAGAGACCCAGTACTTC	CASSTRRGQETQYF
-	TRBV5-5	once	TRBJ2-7	TGTGCCAGCAGCTTGGCCAGGCCATACGAGCAGTACTTC	CASSLARPYEQYF
-	TRBV12-5	once	TRBJ1-1	TGTGCTAGTGGTTTGACTGAGAACACTGAAGCTTTCTTT	CASGLTENTEAFF
-	TRBV7-9	-	TRBJ1-2	TGTGCCGCCCGGCAGGGAACGGTTGGCTACACCTTC	CAARQGTVGYTF
TRBD1	TRBV19	-	TRBJ1-1	TGTGCCAGTAGTAGGACAGGGGTCGGGGACACTGAAGCTTTCTTT	CASSRTGVGDTEAFF
TRBD1	TRBV28	-	TRBJ1-2	TGTGCCAGCAGTTTACGACAGGGGACCTACACCTTC	CASSLRQGTYTF
TRBD1	TRBV5-4	few	TRBJ1-3	TGTGCCAGCAGCAGAGGGGGACAGAGCTCTGGAAACACCATATATTTT	CASSRGGQSSGNTIYF
TRBD1	TRBV18	-	TRBJ2-2	TGTGCCAGCTCACCTCTCAGGGGGAATGCCGGGGAGCTGTTTTTT	CASSPLRGNAGELFF
-	TRBV28	once	TRBJ2-7	TGTGCCAGCAGTTCACGGAGGGGGCTCTCCTACGAGCAGTACTTC	CASSSRRGLSYEQYF
TRBD1	TRBV28	-	TRBJ1-4	TGTGCCAGCAGTTTCGTGACAGGGGAAAAACTGTTTTTT	CASSFVTGEKLFF
-	TRBV2	-	TRBJ2-6	TGTGCCAGCAGTGCTCAGCTCTCTGGGGCCAACGTCCTGACTTTC	CASSAQLSGANVLTF
-	TRBV7-8	-	TRBJ1-2	TGTGCCAGCAGCTTTAATCTGCAGCCTCCTTTCTATGGCTACACCTTC	CASSFNLQPPFYGYTF
-	TRBV2	-	TRBJ2-7	TGTGCCAGCAGTCCCCTAGCTTACGAGCAGTACTTC	CASSPLAYEQYF
-	TRBV10-1	-	TRBJ2-7	TGCGCCAGCAGTGAAGGGCAGGACGAGCAGTACTTC	CASSEGQDEQYF
TRBD2	TRBV7-2	-	TRBJ2-7	TGTGCCAGCAGCTTAGGTGAGACTAGCGGATACGAGCAGTACTTC	CASSLGETSGYEQYF
TRBD1	TRBV5-1	-	TRBJ2-5	TGCGCCAGCAGCGGGACCGGGACAGTCAAAGAGACCCAGTACTTC	CASSGTGTVKETQYF
-	TRBV25-1	-	TRBJ2-3	TGTGCCAGCAGGGTAAATATTGGGGAATCGGGGACAGATACGCAGTATTTT	CASRVNIGESGTDTQYF
TRBD2	TRBV18	-	TRBJ2-1	TGTGCCAGCTCACCCGGGACTAGCGGGGGGGTTCGATATGAGCAGTTCTTC	CASSPGTSGGVRYEQFF
TRBD2	TRBV18	few	TRBJ2-3	TGTGCCAGCTCATTCTCGCGGGGGAGCACAGATACGCAGTATTTT	CASSFSRGSTDTQYF
-	TRBV7-2	-	TRBJ1-1	TGTGCCAGCAGCCCCTACTTCGAGAACACTGAAGCTTTCTTT	CASSPYFENTEAFF
-	TRBV2	-	TRBJ2-7	TGTGCCAGCAGTGGGCCCTTTACCTACGAGCAGTACTTC	CASSGPFTYEQYF
-	TRBV10-3	once	TRBJ2-7	TGTGCCACCAGCCAACTTACCAGAAGCTCCTACGAGCAGTACTTC	CATSQLTRSSYEQYF
TRBD2	TRBV5-1	once	TRBJ2-3	TGCGCCAGCAGGCCGACTAGCGGGGGGACAGATACGCAGTATTTT	CASRPTSGGTDTQYF
TRBD1	TRBV6-5	-	TRBJ1-1	TGTGCCAGCAGACGACAGGGGGAGAACACTGAAGCTTTCTTT	CASRRQGENTEAFF
TRBD2	TRBV9	-	TRBJ2-1	TGTGCCAGCAGCGTAGGTGTACTAGCGGGAGTCAATGAGCAGTTCTTC	CASSVGVLAGVNEQFF
-	TRBV9	once	TRBJ2-7	TGTGCCAGCAGCCCACGGTCGGGGACTTGGGAGCAGTACTTC	CASSPRSGTWEQYF
TRBD1	TRBV5-1	-	TRBJ1-2	TGCGCCAGCAGCCACCCGGACAGGGCCTTCTATGGCTACACCTTC	CASSHPDRAFYGYTF
-	TRBV10-3	-	TRBJ1-4	TGTGCCATCAGTGAGTCCTCTTCCGGTTATGAAAAACTGTTTTTT	CAISESSSGYEKLFF
-	TRBV9	-	TRBJ2-3	TGTGCCAGCAGCCCCTGGGGGGGGCCAGGCACAGATACGCAGTATTTT	CASSPWGGPGTDTQYF
-	TRBV7-9	-	TRBJ1-1	TGTGCCAGCAGCTTCGGACAGTCCATGAACACTGAAGCTTTCTTT	CASSFGQSMNTEAFF
TRBD1	TRBV19	-	TRBJ2-1	TGTGCCAGTAGTATAGACCGGGACAGGGTTAACTATGAGCAGTTCTTC	CASSIDRDRVNYEQFF
-	TRBV7-2	-	TRBJ2-3	TGTGCCAGCAGCTTCACAGATACGCAGTATTTT	CASSFTDTQYF
-	TRBV18	-	TRBJ2-3	TGTGCCAGCTCACCAATGCGGGGAAGCACAGATACGCAGTATTTT	CASSPMRGSTDTQYF
-	TRBV7-8	once	TRBJ1-1	TGTGCCAGCACTCGACAACACCTGATGAACACTGAAGCTTTCTTT	CASTRQHLMNTEAFF
-	TRBV6-5	few	TRBJ1-3	TGTGCCAGCAGACAGGGAGGTGGAAACACCATATATTTT	CASRQGGGNTIYF
-	TRBV9	-	TRBJ2-3	TGTGCCAGCAGCCTAGGGACCGTAGGCACAGATACGCAGTATTTT	CASSLGTVGTDTQYF
-	TRBV19	once	TRBJ1-2	TGTGCCAGTAAGGGGGAGAGGCGGTACGGCTACACCTTC	CASKGERRYGYTF
-	TRBV4-2	-	TRBJ1-5	TGTGCCAGCAGCCAAGATGGGTATCAGCCCCAGCATTTT	CASSQDGYQPQHF
-	TRBV6-1	-	TRBJ2-5	TGTGCCAGCAGAGCGGGCCGCCAAGAGACCCAGTACTTC	CASRAGRQETQYF